These T cell receptor beta chains were read from a single sample in a study of blood T cell repertoires in COVID-19. Repertoires were generated with immunoSEQ multiplex PCR, while TCRdb's copy carries only in-frame clones and drops some. The sample consists of hundreds of thousands of clones, 75% to 90% of them appearing once. Source material: peripheral blood. These receptors all stem from a woman between 65 and 79 years old with COVID-19, enrolled during active disease. Each CDR3 is given with its conserved first and last residue.

j_call | v_call | cdr3_aa
TRBJ1-5 | TRBV5-8 | CASSLGWGGSQPQHF
TRBJ2-2 | TRBV11-2 | CASRWTSGGAAGELFF
TRBJ2-7 | TRBV20-1 | CSAGGSYEQYF
TRBJ2-2 | TRBV24-1 | CATGQANTGELFF
TRBJ1-6 | TRBV5-1 | CASSLIPGYHNSPLHF
TRBJ1-5 | TRBV7-9 | CASSLAGTKIQPQHF
TRBJ2-2 | TRBV9 | CASSARQGELFF
TRBJ1-4 | TRBV10-1 | CASGGQGREKLFF
TRBJ1-1 | TRBV2 | CASSEAPNTEAFF
TRBJ1-1 | TRBV14 | CASSLRNTEAFF
TRBJ1-1 | TRBV2 | CASSFTGDTEAFF
TRBJ2-1 | TRBV6-2/TRBV6-3 | CASSYSLGQGNEQFF
TRBJ2-1 | TRBV4-2 | CASSQVGEFVQFF
TRBJ1-2 | TRBV18 | CASSPPTGFRGYTF
TRBJ2-1 | TRBV5-1 | CASSLVAGASWSSYNEQFF
TRBJ2-7 | TRBV27 | CASSSPRQGYEQYF
TRBJ2-3 | TRBV5-4 | CASSLDRVGTDTQYF
TRBJ1-2 | TRBV5-1 | CASSLPRGDGYTF
TRBJ1-1 | TRBV12-3/TRBV12-4 | CASTPDRGTEAFF
TRBJ2-7 | TRBV7-2 | CASSGRISYEQYF
TRBJ2-7 | TRBV7-9 | CASSLAGQAEQYF
TRBJ2-7 | TRBV5-4 | CASSLQGGTYEQYF
TRBJ2-1 | TRBV10-3 | CAIVLADSYNEQFF
TRBJ1-5 | TRBV30 | CACDRGNSNQPQHF
TRBJ1-2 | TRBV7-9 | CASSLAKGPLDF
TRBJ1-5 | TRBV6-5 | CASKQDSNQPQHF
TRBJ2-5 | TRBV30 | CAWNTGAGGQETQYF
TRBJ1-1 | TRBV5-1 | CASSLQGGGTEAFF
TRBJ2-7 | TRBV18 | CASSLSSYEQYF
TRBJ2-3 | TRBV28 | CASSRGTSGVGDTQYF
TRBJ1-1 | TRBV27 | CASRGTGGNTEAFF